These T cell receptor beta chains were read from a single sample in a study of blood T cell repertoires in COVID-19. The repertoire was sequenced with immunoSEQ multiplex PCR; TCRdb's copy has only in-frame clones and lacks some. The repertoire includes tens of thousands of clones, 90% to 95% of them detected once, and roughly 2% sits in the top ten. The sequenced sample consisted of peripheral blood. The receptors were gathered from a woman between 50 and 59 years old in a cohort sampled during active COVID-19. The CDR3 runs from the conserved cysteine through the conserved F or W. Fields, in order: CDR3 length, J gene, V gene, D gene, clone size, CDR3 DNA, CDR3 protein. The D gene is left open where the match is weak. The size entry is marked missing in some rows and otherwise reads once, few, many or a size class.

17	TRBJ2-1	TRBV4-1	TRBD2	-	TGCGCCAGCAGCCAAGATATAAGCGGGGGTTTATACAATGAGCAGTTCTTC	CASSQDISGGLYNEQFF
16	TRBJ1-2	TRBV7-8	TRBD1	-	TGTGCCAGCAGCTTAGGGGGGACAGGTGGCGCCTATGGCTACACCTTC	CASSLGGTGGAYGYTF
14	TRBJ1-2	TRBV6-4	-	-	TGTGCCAGCAATCCCAGGGGCTGGAACTATGGCTACACCTTC	CASNPRGWNYGYTF
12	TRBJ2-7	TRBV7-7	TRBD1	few	TGTGCTAGCAGCCCAGGACAGGGCGAGCAGTACTTC	CASSPGQGEQYF
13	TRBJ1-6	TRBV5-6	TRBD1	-	TGTGCCAGCAGCTTGGCTGGGACAGCACCCCTCCACTTT	CASSLAGTAPLHF
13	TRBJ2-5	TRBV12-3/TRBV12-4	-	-	TGTGCCAGCAGGGAGGGGTACCAAGAGACCCAGTACTTC	CASREGYQETQYF
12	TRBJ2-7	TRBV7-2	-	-	TGTGCCAGCAGAAAGAGGGCCGGCGAGCAGTACTTC	CASRKRAGEQYF
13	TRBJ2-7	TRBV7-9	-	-	TGTGCCAGCAGCTTAATATACAGGGACGAGCAGTACTTC	CASSLIYRDEQYF
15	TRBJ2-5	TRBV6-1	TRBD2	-	TGTGCCAGCAGTGAAGGGGCGGGGGGCCAAGAGACCCAGTACTTC	CASSEGAGGQETQYF
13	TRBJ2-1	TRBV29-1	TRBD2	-	TGCAGCGGGAGGAGCGGGGGCTTAAATGAGCAGTTCTTC	CSGRSGGLNEQFF
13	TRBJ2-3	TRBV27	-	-	TGTGCCAGCAGTTTATCGACAGGAGATACGCAGTATTTT	CASSLSTGDTQYF
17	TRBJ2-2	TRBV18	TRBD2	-	TGTGCCAGCTCACCAACTAGCGGGGGCCTTAACACCGGGGAGCTGTTTTTT	CASSPTSGGLNTGELFF
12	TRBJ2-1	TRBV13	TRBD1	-	TGTGCCAGCAGCTATAACAGGGGTGAGCAGTTCTTC	CASSYNRGEQFF
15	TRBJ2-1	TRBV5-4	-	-	TGTGCCAGCAGCCAGTCTAGCGCCACCTACAATGAGCAGTTCTTC	CASSQSSATYNEQFF
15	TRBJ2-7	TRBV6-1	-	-	TGTGCCAGCAGTGAAGCGGGGAATGGGGCGCGGGAGCAGTACTTC	CASSEAGNGAREQYF
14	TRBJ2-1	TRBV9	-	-	TGTGCCAGCAGCGTAGACTACTCCTACAATGAGCAGTTCTTC	CASSVDYSYNEQFF
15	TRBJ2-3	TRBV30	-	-	TGTGCCTGGAGTCGGGAGCATCCCGGCACAGATACGCAGTATTTT	CAWSREHPGTDTQYF
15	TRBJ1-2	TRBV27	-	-	TGTGCCAGCAGTTTATCCGGGACTTCCCGGTATGGCTACACCTTC	CASSLSGTSRYGYTF
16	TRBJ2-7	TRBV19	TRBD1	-	TGTGCCAGTAGTCGTGGGACAGGGGTTGACATCTACGAGCAGTACTTC	CASSRGTGVDIYEQYF
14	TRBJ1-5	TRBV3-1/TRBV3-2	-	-	TGTGCCAGCAGCCAAGACTCTACCCGTTCGCCCCAGCATTTT	CASSQDSTRSPQHF
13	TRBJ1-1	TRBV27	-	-	TGTGCCAGCAGTCGGGGGGGCGTTGCTGAAGCTTTCTTT	CASSRGGVAEAFF
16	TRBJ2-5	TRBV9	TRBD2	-	TGTGCCAGCAGCGTAAATGGACTAGCGGGTACTGAGACCCAGTACTTC	CASSVNGLAGTETQYF
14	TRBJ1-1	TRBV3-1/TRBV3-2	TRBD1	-	TGTGCCAGCAGCCAAGGACAGGGGTGGACTGAAGCTTTCTTT	CASSQGQGWTEAFF
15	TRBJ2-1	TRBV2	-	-	TGTGCCAGCAGTACGGGACTGAGCTCCTACAATGAGCAGTTCTTC	CASSTGLSSYNEQFF
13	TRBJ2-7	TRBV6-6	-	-	TGTGCCAGCAATCGGGGGCGCATAAACGAGCAGTACTTC	CASNRGRINEQYF
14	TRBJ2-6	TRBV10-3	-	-	TGTGCCATCAGTGAACAATCTGGGGCCAACGTCCTGACTTTC	CAISEQSGANVLTF
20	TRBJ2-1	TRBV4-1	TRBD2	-	TGCGCCAGCAGCCCAACTGGGAGGGCAGCGGACACTAGCTCCTACAATGAGCAGTTCTTC	CASSPTGRAADTSSYNEQFF
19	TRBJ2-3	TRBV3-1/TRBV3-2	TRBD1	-	TGTGCCAGCAGCCAAGATGACTTTAGAGGGTCAGGGGGCGTGGATACGCAGTATTTT	CASSQDDFRGSGGVDTQYF
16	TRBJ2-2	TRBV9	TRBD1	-	TGTGCCAGCAGCGTGGGACAGGGACGTGCTACCGGGGAGCTGTTTTTT	CASSVGQGRATGELFF
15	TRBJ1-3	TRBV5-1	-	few	TGCGCCAGCAGCCCCGGGACTAACTCTGGAAACACCATATATTTT	CASSPGTNSGNTIYF
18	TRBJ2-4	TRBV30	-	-	TGTGCCTGGAGTGCCACACGGAGGCTCGGTTCAGCTGGAAACATTCAGTACTTC	CAWSATRRLGSAGNIQYF
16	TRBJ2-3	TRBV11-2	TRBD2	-	TGTGCCAGCAGTTTGGGACTAGCGGGGGCCCGGGATACGCAGTATTTT	CASSLGLAGARDTQYF
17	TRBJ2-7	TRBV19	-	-	TGTGCCAGTAGTATAAGGCCCGATTATAAAACTAGCTACGAGCAGTACTTC	CASSIRPDYKTSYEQYF
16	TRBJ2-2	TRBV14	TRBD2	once	TGTGCCAGCAGCCACCGACTAGCGGGGGTAACCGGGGAGCTGTTTTTT	CASSHRLAGVTGELFF
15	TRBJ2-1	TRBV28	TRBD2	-	TGTGCCAGCAGTCTAGCGGGAGGGATTTACAATGAGCAGTTCTTC	CASSLAGGIYNEQFF
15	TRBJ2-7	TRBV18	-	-	TGTGCCAGCTCACCGCCCGGGTCCCTGAGCTACGAGCAGTACTTC	CASSPPGSLSYEQYF
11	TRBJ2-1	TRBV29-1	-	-	TGCAGCGTGGCAGCCTACAATGAGCAGTTCTTC	CSVAAYNEQFF
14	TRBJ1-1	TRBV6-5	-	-	TGTGCCAGCAGGCCCTCCGCGGGGCCCACTGAAGCTTTCTTT	CASRPSAGPTEAFF
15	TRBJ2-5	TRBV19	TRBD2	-	TGTGCCAGTAGTATATCAGCGGGGGGATCAGAGACCCAGTACTTC	CASSISAGGSETQYF
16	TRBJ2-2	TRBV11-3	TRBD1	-	TGTGCCAGCAGCCCAGTGTGGCAGGGGGTCACCGGGGAGCTGTTTTTT	CASSPVWQGVTGELFF
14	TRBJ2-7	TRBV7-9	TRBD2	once	TGTGCCAGCAGCTTTACGGGGGGGAGCTACGAGCAGTACTTC	CASSFTGGSYEQYF